Each of the 26 T cell receptor beta chains below was sequenced from the same sample in a study of blood T cells in healthy people across ages. Primers used in a second PCR of roughly 6 to 12 cycles were a sample-barcoded 5' primer and a J-beta primer mix. TCRdb passed the 5' RACE reads through MiXCR, listing each CDR3 protein once. The sample gives hundreds of thousands of distinct CDR3 sequences, 46% of which show up once; less than 20% is in the top ten. The sequencing input was blood. The receptors come from a man older than 75 in good health.

On this clonotype: At one of its ends the junction is not consistent with the germline gene, which may arise from a read error. The rearrangement uses TRBV5-4 and TRBJ2-2, with TRBD2 identical over 8 bases. Germline CDR1 SGHNT, CDR2 YYREEE (reference sequence). This CDR3 is built from 16 residues. For the CDR3, the DNA is TGTGCCGGCAGCTTGGCCGGCGGGAGGTCCACCGGGGAGCTGTTTTTT. The encoded protein is CAGSLAGGRSTGELFF.

V gene TRBV25-1 combines with J gene TRBJ2-7; TRBD1 matches at 9 bases. The CDR3 length is 16 residues. Germline V gene data show CDR1 as MGHDK and CDR2 as SYGVNS. Trimming took 4 bases from V and 0 from J; bases not matched to a gene: 7. The chain's CDR3 is CASSGGTGSSSYEQYF. DNA for the CDR3: TGTGCCAGCAGTGGGGGGACAGGGTCGAGCTCCTACGAGCAGTACTTC.

With regard to this clonotype: This may arise from a read error, as a much more abundant clone is one base away. The chain joins TRBV18 to TRBJ2-1; perhaps TRBD2 as D (5 bases). Germline V gives CDR1 KGHSH, CDR2 LQKENI. CDR3 size: 12 residues. Here the CDR3 reads CARSLTEDEQFF. CDR3 bases: TGTGCCAGATCACTAACGGAGGATGAGCAGTTCTTC. The whole variable domain, remainder taken from reference TRBV18 and TRBJ2-1, is NAGVMQNPRHLVRRRGQEARLRCSPMKGHSHVYWYRQLPEEGLKFMVYLQKENIIDESGMPKERFSAEFPKEGPSILRIQQVVRGDSAAYFCARSLTEDEQFFGPGTRLTVL.

The CDR3 is CASSVGGGDRQNLFEQYF. CDR3 coding DNA: TGTGCCAGCAGCGTAGGAGGGGGGGACAGGCAAAACTTGTTCGAGCAGTACTTC. The chain is built from TRBV9 and TRBJ2-7; tentative D call: TRBD1 (8 bases). V lost 0 bases and J lost 6, with 25 bases in between. CDR1 and CDR2 (germline): SGDLS, YYNGEE. The CDR3 extends over 18 amino acids.

This chain links TRBV5-1 with TRBJ2-5, with 10 bases lining up with TRBD2. The length of the CDR3 is 15 residues. Germline CDR1 SGHRS, CDR2 YFSETQ. The CDR3 sequence: CVSRSPSGRQETQYF. The CDR3 DNA is TGCGTCAGTCGATCACCTAGCGGGAGACAAGAGACCCAGTACTTC.

This clonotype was found a few times. The genes are TRBV27 and TRBJ2-4; 7 bases align to TRBD1. The end of the DNA fits TRBJ2-5 better, so the J call may be wrong. Germline CDR1 is MNHEY and CDR2 is SMNVEV (reference sequence). The CDR3 has 14 amino acids. The CDR3 region has the DNA TGTGCCAGCAGGACTGACAGGGCACAAGAGACCCAGTACTTC. Its protein is CASRTDRAQETQYF.

As regards this clonotype: A junction boundary mismatches the germline segment, possibly from a read error. The rearrangement uses TRBV7-2 and TRBJ2-1; the D is unclear. CDR3 length: 13 amino acids. Germline V gene lookup returns CDR1 SGHTA and CDR2 FQGNSA. The DNA of the CDR3 is TGTGCCAGCAGCCTGACCTCCCACAATGAGCAGTTCTTC. Its translation: CASSLTSHNEQFF.

The table lists this clonotype with many counts. Since a much larger clone is just one base distant, this may be a read error. The genes are TRBV27 and TRBJ2-1; the match to TRBD2 covers 8 bases. Germline V gene lookup returns CDR1 MNHEY and CDR2 SMNVEV (reference sequence). The CDR3 is made up of 18 amino acids. The V gene end was trimmed by 2 bases and the J gene end by 2 bases; junction bases not matched to a gene: 11. The CDR3 DNA follows: TGTGCCAGCAGTTTAAACTCAGTCGGGGGGGGGGCCTACAATGAGCAGTTCTTC. Translating gives CASSLNSVGGGAYNEQFF.

The V call is TRBV27, the J call TRBJ1-2; maybe TRBD1 (6 bases). Germline V gene sequence: CDR1 MNHEY, CDR2 SMNVEV (reference sequence). The CDR3 length is 14 residues. V lost 2 bases to trimming and J lost 8 bases, with 15 bases between them. The CDR3 sequence is CASSLARGLGGYTF. Here the CDR3 DNA reads TGTGCCAGCAGTTTAGCCAGGGGACTTGGCGGCTACACCTTC.

This sequence joins TRBV25-1 and TRBJ1-2; the D is unclear. Germline V CDR1 and CDR2: MGHDK, SYGVNS. The CDR3 runs 14 residues. Trimming cost V 2 bases and J 8 bases, with 15 bases left between them. CDR3 sequence: CASSEAHLQAGYTF. CDR3 coding DNA: TGTGCCAGCAGTGAAGCCCACCTCCAGGCAGGCTACACCTTC.

The J gene is TRBJ2-5, the V gene TRBV24-1; D is undetermined. V gave up 3 bases and J gave up 4 bases, with 8 bases separating them. Germline V gene lookup returns CDR1 KGHDR and CDR2 SFDVKD. There are 13 residues in the CDR3. The CDR3 sequence is CATSDRVRETQYF. The CDR3 DNA sequence: TGTGCCACCAGTGATAGAGTTCGAGAGACCCAGTACTTC.

The rearrangement links TRBV12-3 or TRBV12-4 to TRBJ1-2, with D possibly TRBD1 on 6 matching bases. This CDR3 region has 12 residues. V shed 6 bases and J shed 8 bases, with 13 bases lying between them. The CDR3 bases are TGTGCCAGCAGCGGCACAGGGCTCGGCTACACCTTC. This gives the protein CASSGTGLGYTF.

Worth noting for this clonotype: A much larger clone sits a single nucleotide away, making a read error possible. The chain links TRBV12-3 or TRBV12-4 to TRBJ2-5; 7 nucleotides align to TRBD1. V gave up 11 bases and J gave up 1 base; unmatched junction bases: 10. CDR3 length: 14 amino acids. CDR3 amino acids: CAGTLNRGQETQYF. CDR3 bases: TGTGCCGGCACCCTGAACAGGGGCCAAGAGACCCAGTACTTC.

On this clonotype itself: A much larger clone lies a single base off, so this may be a read error. The chain uses TRBV29-1 and TRBJ2-4, with 9 bases that match TRBD2. The CDR3 loop spans 17 amino acids. The trim removed 5 bases at V and 6 bases at J, leaving 17 bases unmatched. Germline V gives CDR1 SQVTM, CDR2 ANQGSEA. CDR3 nucleotide sequence: TGCAGCGTTATTCTTGGTCGAGCGGGAGGAAAGGGAAACATTCAGTACTTC. It encodes CSVILGRAGGKGNIQYF.

The V and J genes are TRBV14 and TRBJ2-7; possibly TRBD2 for D (5 bases). Germline CDR1 is SGHDN and CDR2 is FVKESK. Trimming shortened V by 0 bases and J by 4 bases, and 13 bases separated the two germline ends. CDR3 size: 15 residues. The CDR3 loop reads CASSQDTFGGYEQYF. The CDR3 nucleotides read TGTGCCAGCAGCCAAGATACATTCGGCGGGTACGAGCAGTACTTC.

This clonotype was seen a handful of times. The chain joins TRBV5-5 to TRBJ2-1, with 7 bases aligning to TRBD2. The junction had 20 bases not matched to a gene; V was cut back by 0 bases and J by 8 bases. The CDR3 runs 19 residues. Germline V gives CDR1 SGHKS, CDR2 YYEKEE (reference sequence). The CDR3 sequence: CASSLAGGLLLTGSHEQFF. The CDR3 region has the DNA TGTGCCAGCAGCTTGGCGGGGGGACTACTCTTAACGGGAAGCCATGAGCAGTTCTTC.

The chain has TRBV24-1 and TRBJ2-1; 9 nucleotides align to TRBD2. CDR3 length equals 19 residues. Looked up from germline, CDR1 is KGHDR and CDR2 is SFDVKD. V dropped 3 bases and J dropped 1; count of bases not matched to a gene: 12. This CDR3 reads CATSDVGQLTSGSYNEQFF. The CDR3, as DNA: TGTGCCACCAGTGATGTGGGACAGCTGACTAGCGGATCCTACAATGAGCAGTTCTTC.

Ten or more counts support this clonotype. The rearrangement uses TRBV6-1 and TRBJ2-1, with TRBD2 matching over 10 bases. Unmatched junction bases numbered 2, after V lost 1 base and J lost 2 bases. CDR1 and CDR2 (germline): MNHNS, SASEGT. The CDR3 has 16 residues. CDR3 DNA: TGTGCCAGCAGTGAAGAAAGCGGGAGGGCCTACAATGAGCAGTTCTTC. Encoded protein: CASSEESGRAYNEQFF.

This clonotype was counted ten times or more. The rearrangement uses TRBV7-2 and TRBJ2-7, with D possibly being TRBD2 (5 bases). V was clipped by 4 bases and J by 6 bases, with 10 bases between them. The germline gives CDR1 SGHTA, CDR2 FQGNSA. The CDR3 is made up of 12 amino acids. The CDR3 region has the DNA TGTGCCAGCAGCTCGGACTCTCGCGAGCAGTACTTC. Its translation: CASSSDSREQYF.

The chain couples TRBV7-2 to TRBJ2-1; 8 bases agree with TRBD2. This CDR3 has 14 residues. Germline lookup yields CDR1 SGHTA and CDR2 FQGNSA. V was pared by 6 bases and J by 8 bases, with 9 bases of the junction left unmatched. The CDR3 loop reads CASSPPGLVYEQFF. In nucleotides, the CDR3 is TGTGCCAGCAGTCCACCGGGACTAGTTTATGAGCAGTTCTTC.

The chain joins TRBV13 to TRBJ2-1; 8 bases match TRBD2. Per germline, CDR1 PRHDT and CDR2 FYEKMQ (reference sequence). This CDR3 is built from 15 residues. After removal of 10 bases from V and 6 bases from J, the junction contained 14 bases not matched to a gene. This CDR3 is CAISESGTRGNEQFF. The CDR3 DNA reads TGTGCCATCAGTGAGTCTGGGACTAGAGGCAATGAGCAGTTCTTC.

This clonotype was seen a handful of times. This sequence joins TRBV5-1 and TRBJ2-7, with a possible D match to TRBD1 (6 bases). V gave up 4 bases and J gave up 4 bases, with 15 bases separating them. This CDR3 contains 14 residues. CDR1 and CDR2 (germline): SGHRS, YFSETQ. The CDR3, as DNA: TGCGCCAGCAGCGAACAGGGTGGGGAGTACGAGCAGTACTTC. Its translation is CASSEQGGEYEQYF.

The chain recombines TRBV7-2 with TRBJ2-1, with D unresolved. The CDR3 extends over 15 amino acids. Germline CDR1 SGHTA, CDR2 FQGNSA. Trimming removed 0 bases from V and 2 bases from J, with 8 bases in between. CDR3 in amino acids: CASSLAGLTYNEQFF. The CDR3 region has the DNA TGTGCCAGCAGCTTAGCGGGCCTCACCTACAATGAGCAGTTCTTC.

This clonotype was counted only a few times. The chain couples TRBV2 to TRBJ2-1; TRBD2 aligns across 8 bases. Germline-derived CDR1 and CDR2 are SNHLY and FYNNEI. The V and J ends lost 3 bases and 11 bases, in that order; junction bases with no gene match: 18. The CDR3 has 17 amino acids. CDR3 sequence (DNA): TGTGCCAGCAGTGACCACCTTAGCGGGGTCCAAATGGGCAAGCAGTTCTTC. Translating gives CASSDHLSGVQMGKQFF.

This clonotype was seen a few times. V is TRBV27 and J is TRBJ2-3, with 8 positions matching TRBD2. V lost 5 bases and J lost 4; bases outside the gene matches: 14. The CDR3 loop spans 17 amino acids. CDR1 and CDR2 (germline): MNHEY, SMNVEV (reference sequence). The DNA for the CDR3 is TGTGCCAGCAGTCGGTTGAGTAGCGGGAAGCGCGCAGATACGCAGTATTTT. Its protein is CASSRLSSGKRADTQYF.

The chain couples TRBV7-2 to TRBJ1-4, with 7 nucleotides matching TRBD1. V dropped 5 bases and J dropped 6; count of bases not matched to a gene: 15. The CDR3 runs 17 residues. Germline loops: CDR1 SGHTA, CDR2 FQGNSA. CDR3: CASSRLRDRWHYEKLFF. Written as DNA, the CDR3 is TGTGCCAGCAGCCGACTCCGGGACAGATGGCATTATGAAAAACTGTTTTTT.